These T cell receptor beta chains were read from a single sample in a study of beta chain features in type 1 diabetes. Sequencing used immunoSEQ multiplex PCR; TCRdb keeps in-frame clones, though not all of them. The sample has 350,000 or so clones, 15% to 20% seen once. The sample taken for sequencing was naive CD4+ T cells from blood. These receptors were taken from a woman aged 18 to 35 in good health. Each CDR3 is given with its conserved first and last residue. Fields, in order: D gene, V gene, clone size, J gene, CDR3 DNA, CDR3 protein. D genes are given only for firm matches. Expanded clones are given a class, and other clones once, few, many or no size at all.

>-|TRBV25-1|few|TRBJ2-3
TGTGCCAGCAGCGCAAACCGGGACTTCACAGATACGCAGTATTTT
CASSANRDFTDTQYF
>TRBD2|TRBV7-7|-|TRBJ2-5
TGTGCTAGCAGCAGCGCTAGCGGGTGGCAAGAGACCCAGTACTTC
CASSSASGWQETQYF
>TRBD1|TRBV6-5|few|TRBJ1-2
TGTGCCAGCAGCCCCACGCGGGGGACAGGCTATGGCTACACCTTC
CASSPTRGTGYGYTF
>-|TRBV6-6|few|TRBJ1-2
TGTGCCAGCAGTTACGATGCCACGGTGGGCGGCTACACCTTC
CASSYDATVGGYTF
>-|TRBV10-3|few|TRBJ2-7
TGTGCCATCGGCAGTGCGGGGTACGAGCAGTACTTC
CAIGSAGYEQYF
>-|TRBV30|-|TRBJ1-2
TGTGCCTGGAACAGCGGGGGGGGCCTTGGCTACACCTTC
CAWNSGGGLGYTF
>-|TRBV6-6|few|TRBJ2-7
TGTGCCAGCAGTTACTCTCGACTTGGGGGCGGGTACGAGCAGTACTTC
CASSYSRLGGGYEQYF
>-|TRBV11-1|once|TRBJ2-4
TGTGCCAGCGGCCATGGAGGGGTGAACATTCAGTACTTC
CASGHGGVNIQYF
>-|TRBV11-2|few|TRBJ2-5
TGTGCCAGCAGCTTCGACAGGGGAGGGCAAGAGACCCAGTACTTC
CASSFDRGGQETQYF
>-|TRBV30|few|TRBJ2-7
TGTGCCTGGAGTGTGGAGAGCTACGAGCAGTACTTC
CAWSVESYEQYF
>-|TRBV7-9|-|TRBJ2-1
TGTGCCAGCAGCTTTTTCGGGAGAGGGGATGAGCAGTTCTTC
CASSFFGRGDEQFF
>-|TRBV4-1|-|TRBJ2-3
TGCGCCAGCAGCCAAGGAGGGGGTAGTACAGATACGCAGTATTTT
CASSQGGGSTDTQYF
>TRBD1|TRBV5-1|-|TRBJ1-1
TGCGCCAGCAGCTTGAGGAGACCGGGACAGGGGGCGAACACTGAAGCTTTCTTT
CASSLRRPGQGANTEAFF
>-|TRBV28|few|TRBJ1-5
TGTGCCAGCAGTTTACCCATATCACAGGGACAGCCCCAGCATTTT
CASSLPISQGQPQHF
>-|TRBV5-1|-|TRBJ1-5
TGCGCCAGCAGCTTGACAGGAGTCAATCAGCCCCAGCATTTT
CASSLTGVNQPQHF
>TRBD1|TRBV7-9|-|TRBJ1-5
TGTGCCAGCAGTTCCGGGACAGGGAAGCCGCCCCAGCATTTT
CASSSGTGKPPQHF
>-|TRBV4-1|few|TRBJ2-7
TGCGCCAGCAGCCAAGCAGGGGAATCCTACGAGCAGTACTTC
CASSQAGESYEQYF
>TRBD2|TRBV27|-|TRBJ2-7
TGTGCCAGCAGTTTTCCTGGGACTAGCGGGTTTTCCTACGAGCAGTACTTC
CASSFPGTSGFSYEQYF
>TRBD1|TRBV29-1|few|TRBJ2-5
TGCAGCGGCGGGACAGGGGACGAGACCCAGTACTTC
CSGGTGDETQYF
>-|TRBV29-1|few|TRBJ2-2
TGCAGCGTCAGGGAGGCCGGGGAGCTGTTTTTT
CSVREAGELFF
>TRBD2|TRBV5-1|-|TRBJ2-7
TGCGCCAGCAGCTTGGTCGGGGGGGACGAGCAGTACTTC
CASSLVGGDEQYF
>TRBD2|TRBV5-6|-|TRBJ2-2
TGTGCCAGCACCAGTCCGGGACTAGCGTGGAACACCGGGGAGCTGTTTTTT
CASTSPGLAWNTGELFF
>TRBD2|TRBV7-2|few|TRBJ2-1
TGTGCCAGCAGCGTACTAGCGGGGGGGCTCAAGTACAATGAGCAGTTCTTC
CASSVLAGGLKYNEQFF
>-|TRBV29-1|-|TRBJ2-2
TGCAGCGGGACCTGGGGGAGGATCGGGGAGCTGTTTTTT
CSGTWGRIGELFF
>-|TRBV23-1|-|TRBJ2-3
TGCGCCAGCAGTCAATCGGGGGGACGGTGGGGCTGCACAGATACGCAGTATTTT
CASSQSGGRWGCTDTQYF
>TRBD1|TRBV4-1|-|TRBJ1-2
TGCGCCAGCAGCCGGGGACAGGGGACAGGATATGGCTACACCTTC
CASSRGQGTGYGYTF
>TRBD1|TRBV28|-|TRBJ2-7
TGTGCCAGCAAAGGGGGCTCGTACGAGCAGTACTTC
CASKGGSYEQYF
>TRBD1|TRBV18|-|TRBJ2-1
TGTGCCAGCACCCCTTCGGGACAGACCTACAATGAGCAGTTCTTC
CASTPSGQTYNEQFF
>-|TRBV7-9|once|TRBJ1-5
TGTGCCAGCAGCTTAGGGGGAGCGAGCAATCAGCCCCAGCATTTT
CASSLGGASNQPQHF
>TRBD2|TRBV6-1|-|TRBJ2-2
TGTGCCAGCAGCATGGACCCGGGGGGCGGGGAGCTGTTTTTT
CASSMDPGGGELFF
>TRBD2|TRBV2|-|TRBJ2-1
TGTGCCAGCAGTAGCGGGAACTACAATGAGCAGTTCTTC
CASSSGNYNEQFF
>-|TRBV30|-|TRBJ1-2
TGTGCCTGGAGTAGCAGGGGCAAGGGCTACACCTTC
CAWSSRGKGYTF
>-|TRBV7-2|few|TRBJ1-5
TGTGCCAGCAGCTCCACGGGGAGTCCGGGGGTGCCCCAGCATTTT
CASSSTGSPGVPQHF
>-|TRBV5-1|-|TRBJ1-4
TGCGCCAGCAGCTTGTTCGAACAGGTCCTAGGTGAAAAACTGTTTTTT
CASSLFEQVLGEKLFF
>TRBD2|TRBV2|-|TRBJ2-7
TGTGCCAGCAGGACTAGCGGGGGATACGAGCAGTACTTC
CASRTSGGYEQYF
>TRBD1|TRBV4-1|few|TRBJ2-1
TGCGCCAGCAGCCGAGGGACAGTCTCCTACAATGAGCAGTTCTTC
CASSRGTVSYNEQFF
>-|TRBV30|few|TRBJ1-2
TGTGCCTGGAGTGAAAATACTGGTCGAATGAACTACACCTTC
CAWSENTGRMNYTF
>TRBD2|TRBV5-1|-|TRBJ2-3
TGCGCCAGCAGCCTGCGCCCTAGCGGGGGGGCGCAGGGTACGCAGTATTTT
CASSLRPSGGAQGTQYF
>-|TRBV30|few|TRBJ2-1
TGTGCCTGGAGAGCCGGGACCTACAATGAGCAGTTCTTC
CAWRAGTYNEQFF
>TRBD2|TRBV25-1|few|TRBJ2-5
TGTGCCAGCAGCACGGGAGGGTTGGAGACCCAGTACTTC
CASSTGGLETQYF
>TRBD2|TRBV9|few|TRBJ2-5
TGTGCCAGCAGCGTCGAGCCGCGGGGGGCTGGGGAGACCCAGTACTTC
CASSVEPRGAGETQYF
>-|TRBV6-6|few|TRBJ1-6
TGTGCCAGCATTAAGGGGTCGGCTACCTATAATTCACCCCTCCACTTT
CASIKGSATYNSPLHF
>TRBD1|TRBV7-3|-|TRBJ1-2
TGTGCCAGCAGCCCCTCAGGGGGCGTTAACTATGGCTACACCTTC
CASSPSGGVNYGYTF
>-|TRBV30|-|TRBJ1-5
TGTGCCTGGAGTACGGGGATAAATCAGCCCCAGCATTTT
CAWSTGINQPQHF
>-|TRBV7-9|few|TRBJ1-5
TGTGCCAGCAGGGGGGAGGGTCAGCCCCAGCATTTT
CASRGEGQPQHF
>TRBD2|TRBV4-2|few|TRBJ2-4
TGTGCCAGCAGCCAAGATCAAAAGGGACTAGCGGTACTAGCCAAAAACATTCAGTACTTC
CASSQDQKGLAVLAKNIQYF
>TRBD1|TRBV5-1|-|TRBJ2-6
TGCGCCAGCAGGGGGGACAGGGACACCTTCTCTGGGGCCAACGTCCTGACTTTC
CASRGDRDTFSGANVLTF
>TRBD1|TRBV10-3|few|TRBJ2-7
TGTGCCATCAGTGTCGGACAGGGGGCTTACGAGCAGTACTTC
CAISVGQGAYEQYF
>-|TRBV9|few|TRBJ1-3
TGTGCCAGCAGACCTAACGGGGGAGACACCATATATTTT
CASRPNGGDTIYF
>-|TRBV2|-|TRBJ1-1
TGTGCCAGCACCTATACCGGGGGAGAAGCTTTCTTT
CASTYTGGEAFF
>-|TRBV30|-|TRBJ1-5
TGTGCCTGGAGTGTAAAGGGGCCTCAGCCCCAGCATTTT
CAWSVKGPQPQHF
>-|TRBV7-2|-|TRBJ1-5
TGTGCCAGCAGCTCCTCTTCGGGGGGTAGGAAGCCCCAGCATTTT
CASSSSSGGRKPQHF
>TRBD2|TRBV18|few|TRBJ2-7
TGTGCCAGCTCACCACCGCCTGCGGGAGATTACTACGAGCAGTACTTC
CASSPPPAGDYYEQYF
>-|TRBV2|few|TRBJ2-5
TGTGCCAGCGGAGACCAAGAGACCCAGTACTTC
CASGDQETQYF
>-|TRBV4-1|-|TRBJ1-2
TGCGCCAGCAGCCAGACCTATTTAGTACAGCCGAACTATGGCTACACCTTC
CASSQTYLVQPNYGYTF
>-|TRBV2|few|TRBJ2-7
TGTGCCAGCAGTTTCGGCGGCAGCTCCTACGAGCAGTACTTC
CASSFGGSSYEQYF
>-|TRBV6-5|few|TRBJ1-1
TGTGCCAGCAGTTACTCCGGGGGAGGGACTGAAGCTTTCTTT
CASSYSGGGTEAFF
>-|TRBV18|few|TRBJ1-2
TGTGCCAGCTCACCAGGGCCCCGGAGGAGTGGCTACACCTTC
CASSPGPRRSGYTF
>-|TRBV7-2|few|TRBJ2-7
TGTGCCAGCAGCTCGCCCTCCGGGGCCTACGAGCAGTACTTC
CASSSPSGAYEQYF